A selection of T cell receptor beta chains follows, all from one sample in a study of CD8 T cells in ankylosing spondylitis. One entry per CDR3 protein, called by TCRdb with MiXCR from the 5' RACE reads. The profile shows about 450,000 distinct CDR3 sequences, 25% to 30% of them singletons. Specimen: blood, either unsorted or a sorted T cell fraction (not recorded which). The source is a male donor with ankylosing spondylitis. Both conserved end residues are part of each CDR3. The D gene is left open where the match is weak. The size of a clone is reported for some rows only, either as once, few or many, or as a class for expanded clones.

size	J	V	D	DNA	CDR3
few	TRBJ2-3	TRBV5-1	TRBD2	TGCGCCAGCAGCTTGATGAGCGGGAGCGATACGCAGTATTTT	CASSLMSGSDTQYF
NA	TRBJ2-7	TRBV29-1	NA	TGCAGCGTTTCCAAGGGCCTGGCCGAGCAGTACTTC	CSVSKGLAEQYF
few	TRBJ2-7	TRBV10-3	TRBD1	TGTGCCATCGGAAAGCCGGGACAGGGGTACGAGCAGTACTTC	CAIGKPGQGYEQYF
few	TRBJ2-4	TRBV19	NA	TGTGCCAGTAGCCGGCCGGGGGCGGGGAACATTCAGTACTTC	CASSRPGAGNIQYF
few	TRBJ2-4	TRBV3-1	TRBD2	TGTGCCAGCAGCCAAGCGTCACTAGCGGGAGGCCCTGGTGCCATTCAGTACTTC	CASSQASLAGGPGAIQYF
few	TRBJ1-1	TRBV20-1	NA	TGCAGTGCTAGTGGGGGCCGATTGAGAACTGAAGCTTTCTTT	CSASGGRLRTEAFF
few	TRBJ1-1	TRBV7-2	NA	TGTGCCAGCAGCCTACCGACGGGGGAGGGCATGAACACTGAAGCTTTCTTT	CASSLPTGEGMNTEAFF
few	TRBJ2-7	TRBV20-1	NA	TGCAGTGCTTGGGCGGCCGGGGGCCTCTACGAGCAGTACTTC	CSAWAAGGLYEQYF
few	TRBJ2-3	TRBV14	NA	TGTGCCAGCAGCCAAGATGCTTATGCAGATACGCAGTATTTT	CASSQDAYADTQYF
few	TRBJ1-1	TRBV5-1	NA	TGCGCCAGCAGCTTGGGGACGGATACTGAAGCTTTCTTT	CASSLGTDTEAFF
NA	TRBJ2-3	TRBV20-1	NA	TGCAGTGCTAGAGACCAAACGGGAGCAATAGATACGCAGTATTTT	CSARDQTGAIDTQYF
NA	TRBJ2-7	TRBV3-1	TRBD2	TGTGCCAGCAGCCAAGGAGGGACTAGCGAGTACTTC	CASSQGGTSEYF
NA	TRBJ2-1	TRBV20-1	TRBD1	TGCAGTGCTAGAGATACAGGGGGGAATGAGCAGTTCTTC	CSARDTGGNEQFF
few	TRBJ2-1	TRBV10-3	TRBD2	TGTGCCATCAGTGATCCACTAGCGGGAGGGATGGGTGAGCAGTTCTTC	CAISDPLAGGMGEQFF